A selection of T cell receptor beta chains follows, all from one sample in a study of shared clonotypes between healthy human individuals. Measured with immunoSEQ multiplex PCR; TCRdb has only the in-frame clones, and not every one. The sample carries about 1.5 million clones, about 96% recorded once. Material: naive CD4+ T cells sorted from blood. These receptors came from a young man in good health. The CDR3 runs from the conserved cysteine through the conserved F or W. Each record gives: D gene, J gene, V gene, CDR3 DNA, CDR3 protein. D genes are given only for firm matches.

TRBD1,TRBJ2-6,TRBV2,TGTGCCAGCAAAACAGGGGCCGGGGCCAACGTCCTGACTTTC,CASKTGAGANVLTF
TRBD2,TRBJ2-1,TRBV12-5,TGTGCTAGTGGTTTGTCTAGCGGGAGGCTGCTCAATGAGCAGTTCTTC,CASGLSSGRLLNEQFF
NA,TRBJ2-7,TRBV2,TGTGCCACCCGCTCTACAGAAAGCTCCTACGAGCAGTACTTC,CATRSTESSYEQYF
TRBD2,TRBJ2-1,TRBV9,TGTGCCAGCAGCGTAGAGGCTAGCGGGAGAGTAGATGAGCAGTTCTTC,CASSVEASGRVDEQFF
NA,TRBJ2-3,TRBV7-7,TGTGCCAGCAGCCGACTGCCGGGGTTTAGCACAGATACGCAGTATTTT,CASSRLPGFSTDTQYF
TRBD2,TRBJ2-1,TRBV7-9,TGTGCCAGCAGCTTACCCGCCGGGACTAGCGGGAGCAGTGAGCAGTTCTTC,CASSLPAGTSGSSEQFF
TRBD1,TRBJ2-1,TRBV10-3,TGTGCCATCTCCACGACGACAGGGGGGGATAATGAGCAGTTCTTC,CAISTTTGGDNEQFF
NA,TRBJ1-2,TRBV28,TGTGCCAGCAGAGAAACAGGGAGGGGGAATGGCTACACCTTC,CASRETGRGNGYTF
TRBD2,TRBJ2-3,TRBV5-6,TGTGCCAGCAGCTTAGCGGCGGGAGCGGGCACAGATACGCAGTATTTT,CASSLAAGAGTDTQYF
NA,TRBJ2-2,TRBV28,TGTGCCAGCAGTCTTCAAGGACCCGGGGAGCTGTTTTTT,CASSLQGPGELFF
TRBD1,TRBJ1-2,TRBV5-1,TGCGCCAGCAGCTTGGCCCGGGACAGCGCTGATTATGGCTACACCTTC,CASSLARDSADYGYTF
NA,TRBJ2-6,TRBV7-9,TGTGCCAGCAGCCTCCCCCGCGGGGTAGTTGGCTCTGGGGCCAACGTCCTGACTTTC,CASSLPRGVVGSGANVLTF
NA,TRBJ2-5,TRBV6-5,TGTGCCAGCAGTTACTCGCGCCTGTTGGAGACCCAGTACTTC,CASSYSRLLETQYF
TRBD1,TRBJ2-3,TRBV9,TGTGCCAGCAGCGTAGCGGGGACAGGGGGCGCAGATACGCAGTATTTT,CASSVAGTGGADTQYF